These T cell receptor beta chains were read from a single sample in a study of blood T cells in healthy people across ages. From the 5' RACE reads, TCRdb called clonotypes with MiXCR, one entry per CDR3 protein. This table has some 1.8 million distinct CDR3 sequences, about 39% appearing once. Sequencing was performed on blood. The source of these receptors is a human donor in good health. Each CDR3 is given with its conserved first and last residue. The D gene is left open where the match is weak. Size is omitted from some rows. Given values are once, few, many or a class for expanded clones.

CDR3 protein: CASSQTTGGGIEAFF
CDR3 DNA: TGCGCCAGCAGCCAAACTACAGGGGGAGGAATTGAAGCTTTCTTT
J gene: TRBJ1-1
D gene: TRBD1
V gene: TRBV4-1
clone size: .

CDR3 protein: CASSPTGGAEGPQHF
CDR3 DNA: TGCGCCAGCAGCCCCACAGGGGGCGCGGAGGGGCCCCAGCATTTT
J gene: TRBJ1-5
D gene: TRBD1
V gene: TRBV5-1
clone size: .

CDR3 protein: CASSLALRAHNEKLFF
CDR3 DNA: TGTGCCAGCAGCTTGGCCCTAAGGGCACATAATGAAAAACTGTTTTTT
J gene: TRBJ1-4
D gene: .
V gene: TRBV5-6
clone size: few

CDR3 protein: CASSYSNEQYF
CDR3 DNA: TGTGCCAGCAGTTACTCGAACGAGCAGTACTTC
J gene: TRBJ2-7
D gene: .
V gene: TRBV6-5
clone size: many

CDR3 protein: CASSQVPGGGSYNEQFF
CDR3 DNA: TGCGCCAGCAGCCAGGTCCCCGGGGGCGGGAGCTACAATGAGCAGTTCTTC
J gene: TRBJ2-1
D gene: .
V gene: TRBV4-1
clone size: .

CDR3 protein: CASSLETENTEAFF
CDR3 DNA: TGCGCCAGCAGCTTGGAGACAGAGAACACTGAAGCTTTCTTT
J gene: TRBJ1-1
D gene: .
V gene: TRBV5-1
clone size: .

CDR3 protein: CSVERVTYGYTF
CDR3 DNA: TGCAGCGTTGAACGGGTGACCTATGGCTACACCTTC
J gene: TRBJ1-2
D gene: .
V gene: TRBV29-1
clone size: .

CDR3 protein: CSARVTDTPMGYTF
CDR3 DNA: TGCAGTGCTAGAGTAACCGATACCCCGATGGGCTACACCTTC
J gene: TRBJ1-2
D gene: .
V gene: TRBV20-1
clone size: once

CDR3 protein: CASSLSLAGSQGNEQFF
CDR3 DNA: TGTGCCAGCAGCTTAAGTTTGGCAGGATCACAGGGCAATGAGCAGTTCTTC
J gene: TRBJ2-1
D gene: .
V gene: TRBV11-2
clone size: .

CDR3 protein: CSAHTIRSGDRVRMNTEAFF
CDR3 DNA: TGCAGTGCTCATACTATTAGATCAGGGGACAGGGTGAGGATGAACACTGAAGCTTTCTTT
J gene: TRBJ1-1
D gene: TRBD1
V gene: TRBV20-1
clone size: .

CDR3 protein: CSVDYTTGGNNEQFF
CDR3 DNA: TGCAGCGTTGATTATACGACGGGAGGGAACAATGAGCAGTTCTTC
J gene: TRBJ2-1
D gene: TRBD2
V gene: TRBV29-1
clone size: .

CDR3 protein: CASSLVGVPGTEAFF
CDR3 DNA: TGTGCCAGCAGCTTGGTAGGGGTCCCGGGGACTGAAGCTTTCTTT
J gene: TRBJ1-1
D gene: .
V gene: TRBV5-5
clone size: few

CDR3 protein: CSVDQGLRTVYGYTF
CDR3 DNA: TGCAGCGTTGACCAAGGTCTCCGGACAGTCTATGGCTACACCTTC
J gene: TRBJ1-2
D gene: .
V gene: TRBV29-1
clone size: .

CDR3 protein: CASSPGQAGANVLTF
CDR3 DNA: TGTGCCAGCAGCCCGGGACAGGCTGGGGCCAACGTCCTGACTTTC
J gene: TRBJ2-6
D gene: TRBD1
V gene: TRBV9
clone size: many

CDR3 protein: CASSSRRIPADTQYF
CDR3 DNA: TGTGCCAGCAGCTCCCGACGGATACCGGCAGATACGCAGTATTTT
J gene: TRBJ2-3
D gene: .
V gene: TRBV3-1
clone size: .

CDR3 protein: CSAKHGTGTYEQYF
CDR3 DNA: TGCAGTGCTAAACACGGGACAGGGACGTACGAGCAGTACTTC
J gene: TRBJ2-7
D gene: TRBD1
V gene: TRBV20-1
clone size: .

CDR3 protein: CASSNRGGSTDTQYF
CDR3 DNA: TGTGCCAGCAGTAACCGGGGGGGGAGCACAGATACGCAGTATTTT
J gene: TRBJ2-3
D gene: TRBD2
V gene: TRBV12-3/TRBV12-4
clone size: few